This T cell receptor (beta chain) was captured by sequencing in a study of blood T cell repertoires in COVID-19. Turning to the study itself: Researchers got acute and convalescent COVID-19 samples from the United States, Italy and Spain.

Germline CDR1 reads SGHRS; CDR2 reads YFSETQ. There are 15 residues in the CDR3. Trimming cost V 6 bases and J 5 bases; bases outside gene matches: 11. Measured with immunoSEQ multiplex PCR; TCRdb has only the in-frame clones, and not every one. The sample records over 100,000 clones, around 83% being singletons. The clonotype originates from a man between 70 and 80 years old with acute or convalescent COVID-19. J is TRBJ2-5 and V is TRBV5-1; 9 bases fit TRBD1. Sequences were obtained from peripheral blood. The CDR3 coding sequence is TGCGCCAGCATGCCCGGAACAGGGGGCTGGGAGACCCAGTACTTC. Its translation is CASMPGTGGWETQYF.